The next 17 T cell receptor beta chains were all read from a single sample in a study of T cells in Graves' hyperthyroidism and ophthalmopathy. RNA transcripts served as the template for amplifying TCR beta CDR3 regions. TCR CDR3 underwent first-round RT-PCR with the HTBI primer set. Using its own MiXCR run on the multiplex PCR reads, TCRdb lists one record per CDR3 protein. Of about 370,000 distinct CDR3 sequences in the sample, 12% to 15% were seen once. The sample consisted of blood. The receptors come from a woman aged 60-70 years with Graves' ophthalmopathy.

This clonotype was seen only a few times. The chain couples TRBV20-1 to TRBJ2-5; 7 bases are a match to TRBD1. The CDR3 is 15 residues long. J was trimmed by 2 bases and V by 4 bases; bases with no gene match: 10. The germline V gene encodes CDR1 DFQATT and CDR2 SNEGSKA (reference sequence). DNA for the CDR3: TGCAGTGCTATGCCCGCAGGGGGATTACAAGAGACCCAGTACTTC. Translating gives CSAMPAGGLQETQYF.

This clonotype has a count of ten or more. The chain uses TRBV6-5 and TRBJ1-2; possible D gene TRBD1, 5 bases. Germline V CDR1 and CDR2: MNHEY, SVGAGI. The V end was cut by 0 bases, the J end by 3 bases, with 11 bases between. The CDR3 covers 15 residues. CDR3 residues: CASSYSEGFDYGYTF. The CDR3 DNA sequence: TGTGCCAGCAGTTACTCGGAGGGGTTCGACTATGGCTACACCTTC.

The chain is built from TRBV6-1 and TRBJ2-3, with D possibly being TRBD2 (6 bases). Germline loops: CDR1 MNHNS, CDR2 SASEGT. This CDR3 comprises 14 residues. Deletions cut 4 bases from V and 2 bases from J, with 10 bases between. The CDR3 DNA follows: TGTGCCAGCAGTGTTTTAGCGGACACAGATACGCAGTATTTT. It specifies CASSVLADTDTQYF.

This clonotype has at least ten counts. The chain employs TRBV3-1 and TRBJ2-6; TRBD2 might be the D (5 bases). Trimming cost V 4 bases and J 3 bases, with 10 bases left between them. The germline CDR1 and CDR2 sequences are LGHDT and YNNKEL (reference sequence). The CDR3 length is 15 residues. The CDR3 loop reads CASSPPGGGANVLTF. The CDR3 DNA reads as TGTGCCAGCAGCCCGCCCGGAGGTGGGGCCAACGTCCTGACTTTC.

About this clonotype: The germline gene is not matched at one end of the junction; a read error may be the cause. This chain uses TRBV4-1 with TRBJ2-3, with 15 bases fitting TRBD2. Germline CDR1 is MGHRA and CDR2 is YSYEKL. This CDR3 is built from 18 residues. CDR3 nucleotide sequence: TGCGCCAGCAGCCAAGGAAGGACTAGCGGGAGGGTCACAGATACGCAGTTTTTT. Amino acids: CASSQGRTSGRVTDTQFF.

This clonotype showed up just a few times. The chain carries TRBV20-1 and TRBJ2-1, with no clear D. CDR1 and CDR2 (germline): DFQATT, SNEGSKA (reference sequence). V lost 5 bases and J 3 bases, leaving 11 bases between the germline ends. CDR3 size: 13 residues. The CDR3 sequence is CSAPWGYYNEQFF. The DNA of the CDR3 is TGCAGTGCTCCCTGGGGATACTACAATGAGCAGTTCTTC.

This clonotype turned up a few times. The rearrangement links TRBV4-1 to TRBJ1-4, with D maybe TRBD1 (6 bases). V shed 4 bases and J shed 8 bases, with 11 bases lying between them. Germline CDR1 reads MGHRA; CDR2 reads YSYEKL. CDR3 size: 13 residues. The CDR3: CASSLQTGEKLFF. The DNA for the CDR3 is TGCGCCAGCAGCCTCCAGACAGGAGAAAAACTGTTTTTT.

As regards this clonotype: At one of its ends the junction is not consistent with the germline gene, which may arise from a read error. The CDR3 loop is CTSSPGGGLSTDAQYF. The CDR3 nucleotides are TGTACCAGCAGTCCGGGGGGCGGTTTAAGCACAGATGCGCAGTATTTT. The chain employs TRBV12-3 or TRBV12-4 and TRBJ2-3, with a tentative D call TRBD2 (7 bases). CDR3 size: 16 residues.

This clonotype was counted at least ten times. The gene calls are TRBV20-1 and TRBJ2-3; 8 bases are a match to TRBD1. V was pared by 6 bases and J by 5 bases, with 13 bases of the junction left unmatched. The CDR3 is made up of 15 amino acids. The germline CDR1 and CDR2 sequences are DFQATT and SNEGSKA (reference sequence). This chain's CDR3 is CSALPPGGLRDTQYF. The CDR3 region has the DNA TGCAGTGCCCTACCCCCAGGGGGCTTAAGAGATACGCAGTATTTT.

At least ten counts were recorded for this clonotype. This chain uses TRBV2 with TRBJ2-1; possibly TRBD2 for D (5 bases). Trimming shortened V by 5 bases and J by 4 bases, and 12 bases separated the two germline ends. Germline V gene lookup returns CDR1 SNHLY and CDR2 FYNNEI. The CDR3 contains 14 residues. The CDR3 protein is CASSPGLNYNEQFF. The CDR3 bases are TGTGCCAGCAGTCCCGGACTTAATTACAATGAGCAGTTCTTC.

Only a few counts were recorded for this clonotype. The chain joins TRBV27 to TRBJ2-3; D is tentatively TRBD1 or TRBD2 (5 bases each). The V end was cut by 4 bases, the J end by 4 bases, with 12 bases between. Germline V gene sequence: CDR1 MNHEY, CDR2 SMNVEV (reference sequence). The CDR3 is 14 amino acids. The CDR3 nucleotides read TGTGCCAGCAGTTCCCCGCTGGGGGCAGATACGCAGTATTTT. It codes for CASSSPLGADTQYF.

This clonotype has at least ten counts. The CDR3 DNA reads TGCGCCAGCAGCTTGTCCGTACTAGCGAACACCGGGGAGCTGTTTTTT. Amino acids: CASSLSVLANTGELFF. This chain connects TRBV5-1 to TRBJ2-2; tentatively, D is TRBD2 (5 bases). Germline V gives CDR1 SGHRS, CDR2 YFSETQ. CDR3 length: 16 residues. Trimming removed 1 base from V and 0 bases from J, with 10 bases in between.

This clonotype occurred many times. The chain couples TRBV7-2 to TRBJ2-7; the D is unclear. CDR1 is SGHTA and CDR2 is FQGNSA in the germline V gene. Trimming cost V 3 bases and J 3 bases, with 12 bases left between them. The CDR3 loop spans 14 amino acids. CDR3 coding DNA: TGTGCCAGCAGCTTTCTGGGGAACGACTACGAGCAGTACTTC. This sequence encodes CASSFLGNDYEQYF.

This clonotype was detected ten times or more. This chain links TRBV18 with TRBJ2-7; TRBD2 might be the D (6 bases). The V gene lost 3 bases and the J gene lost 7 bases, with 13 bases spanning the gap. Germline CDR1 reads KGHSH; CDR2 reads LQKENI. This CDR3 spans 13 amino acids. The CDR3 nucleotides are TGTGCCAGCTCACCGAGACTAGAAGAGGAGCAGTACTTC. It yields the protein CASSPRLEEEQYF.

At least ten counts were recorded for this clonotype. The chain employs TRBV30 and TRBJ2-7; D gene uncertain. CDR3 length: 12 amino acids. The ends were cut back, 4 bases at V and 0 bases at J, with 7 bases in the middle. The germline gives CDR1 GTSNPN, CDR2 SVGIG (reference sequence). The DNA for the CDR3 is TGTGCCTGGAACTCCCTCTCCTACGAGCAGTACTTC. This sequence encodes CAWNSLSYEQYF.

This clonotype has ten or more counts. J is TRBJ2-2 and V is TRBV12-5; 7 bases line up with TRBD1. The CDR3 runs 16 residues. CDR1 and CDR2 (germline): LGHNT, FRNRAP. Trimming took 4 bases from V and 5 from J; bases not matched to a gene: 10. Written as DNA, the CDR3 is TGTGCTAGTGGTTCTGTGACAGGGAAGGCTACCGGGGAGCTGTTTTTT. This gives the protein CASGSVTGKATGELFF.

This chain connects TRBV6-1 to TRBJ2-1; TRBD1 matches at 9 bases. In germline, CDR1 is MNHNS, CDR2 SASEGT. Germline trimming cut 2 bases from V and 15 bases from J; bases unmatched to any gene: 20. The CDR3 is 17 residues long. This CDR3 is CASSEFMGRSGLTGGFF. CDR3 in DNA: TGTGCCAGCAGTGAATTTATGGGAAGGTCCGGTTTGACAGGGGGGTTCTTC.